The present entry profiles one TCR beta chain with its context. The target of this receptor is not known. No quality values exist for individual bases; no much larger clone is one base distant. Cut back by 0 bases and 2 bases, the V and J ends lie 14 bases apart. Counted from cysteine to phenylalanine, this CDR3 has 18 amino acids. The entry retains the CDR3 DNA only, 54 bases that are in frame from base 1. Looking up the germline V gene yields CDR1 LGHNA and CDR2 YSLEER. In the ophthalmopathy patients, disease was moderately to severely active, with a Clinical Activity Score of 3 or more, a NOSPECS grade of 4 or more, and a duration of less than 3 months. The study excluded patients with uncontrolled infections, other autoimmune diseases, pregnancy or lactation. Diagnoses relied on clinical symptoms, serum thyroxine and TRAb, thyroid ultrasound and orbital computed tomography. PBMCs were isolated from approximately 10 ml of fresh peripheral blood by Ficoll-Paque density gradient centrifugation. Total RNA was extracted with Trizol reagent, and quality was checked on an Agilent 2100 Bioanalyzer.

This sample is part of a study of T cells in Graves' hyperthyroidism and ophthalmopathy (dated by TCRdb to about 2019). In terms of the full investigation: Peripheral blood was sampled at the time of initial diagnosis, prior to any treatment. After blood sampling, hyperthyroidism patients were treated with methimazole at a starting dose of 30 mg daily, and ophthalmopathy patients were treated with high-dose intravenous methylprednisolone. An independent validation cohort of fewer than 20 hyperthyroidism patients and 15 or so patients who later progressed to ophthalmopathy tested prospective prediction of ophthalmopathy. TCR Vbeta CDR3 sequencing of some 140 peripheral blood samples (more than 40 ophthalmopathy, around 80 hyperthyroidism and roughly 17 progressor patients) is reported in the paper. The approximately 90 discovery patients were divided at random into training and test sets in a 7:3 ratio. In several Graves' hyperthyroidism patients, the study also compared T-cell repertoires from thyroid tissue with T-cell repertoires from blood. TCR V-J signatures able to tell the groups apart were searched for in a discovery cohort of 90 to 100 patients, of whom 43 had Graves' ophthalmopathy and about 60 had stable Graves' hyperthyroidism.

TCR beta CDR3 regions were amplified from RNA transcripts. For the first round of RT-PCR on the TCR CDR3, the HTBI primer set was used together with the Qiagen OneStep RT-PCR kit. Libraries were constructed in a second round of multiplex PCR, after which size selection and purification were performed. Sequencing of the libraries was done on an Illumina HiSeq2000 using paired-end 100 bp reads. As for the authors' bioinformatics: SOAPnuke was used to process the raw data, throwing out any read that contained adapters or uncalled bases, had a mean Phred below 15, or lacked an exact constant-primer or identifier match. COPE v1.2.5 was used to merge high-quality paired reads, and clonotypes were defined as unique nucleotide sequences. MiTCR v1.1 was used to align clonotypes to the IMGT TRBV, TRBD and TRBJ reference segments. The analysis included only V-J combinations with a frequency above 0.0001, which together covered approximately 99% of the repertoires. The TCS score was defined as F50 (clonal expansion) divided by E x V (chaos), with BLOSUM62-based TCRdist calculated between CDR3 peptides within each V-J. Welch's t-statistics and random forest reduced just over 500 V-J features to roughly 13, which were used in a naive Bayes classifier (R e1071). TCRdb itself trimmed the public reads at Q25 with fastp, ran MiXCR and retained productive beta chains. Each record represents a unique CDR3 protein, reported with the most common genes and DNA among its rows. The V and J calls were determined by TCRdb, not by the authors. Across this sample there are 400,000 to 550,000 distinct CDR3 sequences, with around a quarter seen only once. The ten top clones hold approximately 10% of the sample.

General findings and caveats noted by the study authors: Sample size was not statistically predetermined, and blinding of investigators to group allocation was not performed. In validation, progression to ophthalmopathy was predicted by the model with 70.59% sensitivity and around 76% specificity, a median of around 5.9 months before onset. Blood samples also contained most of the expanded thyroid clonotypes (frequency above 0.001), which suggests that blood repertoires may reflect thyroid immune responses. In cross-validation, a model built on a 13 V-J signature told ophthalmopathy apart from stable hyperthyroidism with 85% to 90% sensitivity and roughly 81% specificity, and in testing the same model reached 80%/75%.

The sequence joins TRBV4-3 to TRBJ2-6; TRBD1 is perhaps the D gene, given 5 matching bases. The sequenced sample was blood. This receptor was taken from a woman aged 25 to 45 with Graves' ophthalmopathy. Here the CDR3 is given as CASSQDWTRLAGANVLTF. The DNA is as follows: TGCGCCAGCAGCCAAGACTGGACAAGGTTAGCTGGGGCCAACGTCCTGACTTTC.